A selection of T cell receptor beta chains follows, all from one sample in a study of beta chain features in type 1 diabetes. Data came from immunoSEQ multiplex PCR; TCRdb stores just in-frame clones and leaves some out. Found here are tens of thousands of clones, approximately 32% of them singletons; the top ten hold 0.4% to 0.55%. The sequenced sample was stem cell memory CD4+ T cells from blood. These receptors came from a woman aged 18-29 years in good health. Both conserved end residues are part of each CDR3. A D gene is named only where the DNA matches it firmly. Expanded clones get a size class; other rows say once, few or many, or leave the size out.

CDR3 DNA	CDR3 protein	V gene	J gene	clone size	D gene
TGCGCCAGCAGCTTGGCGGTAGCGGGAGACGAGCAGTACTTC	CASSLAVAGDEQYF	TRBV5-1	TRBJ2-7	few	TRBD2
TGTGCCAGCAGCCAGGTCAGCGAATCCTACAATGAGCAGTTCTTC	CASSQVSESYNEQFF	TRBV4-2	TRBJ2-1	few	NA
TGCGCCAGCAGCACCGCCGGGTTGAGCGGAAGCACAGATACGCAGTATTTT	CASSTAGLSGSTDTQYF	TRBV4-1	TRBJ2-3	NA	NA
TGTGCCAGCGGGGGGGGAACCGCCGAGCAGTACTTC	CASGGGTAEQYF	TRBV28	TRBJ2-7	few	TRBD2
TGTGCCAGCAGCTTAGCGAGCACAGGTGCCTATGGCTACACCTTC	CASSLASTGAYGYTF	TRBV7-9	TRBJ1-2	NA	NA
TGTGCCAGCGTGGAGCGGGGGAAGAATGAGCAGTTCTTC	CASVERGKNEQFF	TRBV5-4	TRBJ2-1	NA	TRBD2
TGTGCCAGCAGCACCGGGGAGGGCAATGAGCAGTTCTTC	CASSTGEGNEQFF	TRBV11-2	TRBJ2-1	few	TRBD2
TGTGCCAGCAGTCGCCCGGGACAGGGAAACACTGAAGCTTTCTTT	CASSRPGQGNTEAFF	TRBV6-5	TRBJ1-1	NA	TRBD1
TGCCTACCCGACTTCTATGGCTACACCTTC	CLPDFYGYTF	TRBV20-1	TRBJ1-2	few	NA
TGCGCCAGCAGCCTCGGACTAGCCAGGGCAGATACGCAGTATTTT	CASSLGLARADTQYF	TRBV5-1	TRBJ2-3	NA	TRBD2
TGTGCCTGGAGTGCCGGGACAGAAAAACTGTTTTTT	CAWSAGTEKLFF	TRBV30	TRBJ1-4	few	NA
TGTGCCAGCTCACCCTCCGGGGGGACCGCGAACACCGGGGAGCTGTTTTTT	CASSPSGGTANTGELFF	TRBV18	TRBJ2-2	NA	TRBD2
TGCAGCTCGGGGTGGCAAAGCTCCTACAATGAGCAGTTCTTC	CSSGWQSSYNEQFF	TRBV29-1	TRBJ2-1	NA	NA
TGTGCCAGCAGTTTCTCCGAGGGATACCAAGAGACCCAGTACTTC	CASSFSEGYQETQYF	TRBV7-2	TRBJ2-5	NA	NA
TGTGCCAGCAGTCCACGCCGGGACATCCCATATGGCTACACCTTC	CASSPRRDIPYGYTF	TRBV27	TRBJ1-2	few	NA
TGTGCCAGCAGCGCCAACGGGGGGACTGAAGCTTTCTTT	CASSANGGTEAFF	TRBV7-2	TRBJ1-1	NA	NA
TGCGCCAGCAGCGTGACAGGGAACACTGAAGCTTTCTTT	CASSVTGNTEAFF	TRBV5-1	TRBJ1-1	NA	NA
TGTGCCAGCAGCTCCCGCCGACTAGCGGGGGTACAAGAGACCCAGTACTTC	CASSSRRLAGVQETQYF	TRBV7-8	TRBJ2-5	NA	TRBD2
TGTGCCAGTACAAGCAGGGGGGAGCTGTTTTTT	CASTSRGELFF	TRBV19	TRBJ2-2	few	NA
TGCGCCAGCAGCCCACGGACAGGGACGAACACCGGGGAGCTGTTTTTT	CASSPRTGTNTGELFF	TRBV5-1	TRBJ2-2	NA	TRBD1
TGCGCCAGCAGCTTGGTATATCGACCAGCGGGAGCGGTCTTC	CASSLVYRPAGAVF	TRBV5-1	TRBJ2-1	NA	TRBD2
TGTGCCAGCAGCGATGGGACAGGAAGCGGCTACGAGCAGTACTTC	CASSDGTGSGYEQYF	TRBV11-2	TRBJ2-7	NA	TRBD1
TGCGCCAGCAGCTTGGTAGCGGGCCTTTGGAATGAGCAGTTCTTC	CASSLVAGLWNEQFF	TRBV5-1	TRBJ2-1	NA	TRBD2
TGTGCCAGCAGTGCGCACCTGCAGTCCTCCACTGAAGCTTTCTTT	CASSAHLQSSTEAFF	TRBV2	TRBJ1-1	NA	NA
TGTGCCAGCAGCTTATACGGCGGGGGGGCGATTCAGGAGACCCAGTACTTC	CASSLYGGGAIQETQYF	TRBV7-2	TRBJ2-5	NA	TRBD2
TGTGCCAGCAGCTTTACAGGGGACAGTACCTACAATGAGCAGTTCTTC	CASSFTGDSTYNEQFF	TRBV7-2	TRBJ2-1	NA	TRBD1
TGCGCCAGCAGCTTGGGGAGTGAGGACATTCAGTACTTC	CASSLGSEDIQYF	TRBV5-1	TRBJ2-4	few	NA
TGTGCCTGGAGTGTAAACGTCGGAGAGGAAGCTTTCTTT	CAWSVNVGEEAFF	TRBV30	TRBJ1-1	few	NA
TGTGCCAGCAGCGACAGGGGCAACACTGAAGCTTTCTTT	CASSDRGNTEAFF	TRBV11-3	TRBJ1-1	NA	TRBD1
TGTGCCAGCAGCTTAGCAGGGGGCGGGGATACGCAGTATTTT	CASSLAGGGDTQYF	TRBV11-2	TRBJ2-3	NA	TRBD1
TGTGCCAGCAGCGTCGGACAGGGTGGGATGAACATTCAGTACTTC	CASSVGQGGMNIQYF	TRBV11-1	TRBJ2-4	NA	TRBD1
TGTGCCAGCTCATACGGGACAGGTAAAGGCGGGAGCAATCAGCCCCAGCATTTT	CASSYGTGKGGSNQPQHF	TRBV19	TRBJ1-5	few	TRBD1
TGTGCCAGCAGCCCCTCGGGACAAAGAAACTATGGCTACACCTTC	CASSPSGQRNYGYTF	TRBV7-9	TRBJ1-2	NA	NA
TGCGCCAGCAGTCAATGGACACTCTTTACAGATACGCAGTATTTT	CASSQWTLFTDTQYF	TRBV23-1	TRBJ2-3	many	NA
TGTGCCAGTAGTCCCCTCGTTGGGGGGGCTTACGAGCAGTACTTC	CASSPLVGGAYEQYF	TRBV19	TRBJ2-7	NA	NA
TGTGCCAGCTCACCCACCGGACAGGGGGGCACTGAAGCTTTCTTT	CASSPTGQGGTEAFF	TRBV18	TRBJ1-1	NA	TRBD1
TGCGCCAGCAGCTTCGGGTCCGCGTTCAGCTCCTACGAGCAGTACTTC	CASSFGSAFSSYEQYF	TRBV5-1	TRBJ2-7	few	NA
TGCGCCAGCAGCTGGCTCCGGGACAGGGCCGAGCAGTACTTC	CASSWLRDRAEQYF	TRBV5-1	TRBJ2-7	NA	TRBD1
TGTGCCAGCTCACCGCAGCAGGGGAACCAAGAGACCCAGTACTTC	CASSPQQGNQETQYF	TRBV18	TRBJ2-5	NA	NA
TGTGCCAGCAGCCAACAATACAATGAGCAGTTCTTC	CASSQQYNEQFF	TRBV4-2	TRBJ2-1	few	NA
TGTGCCAGCAGGTCAGTCCGCGGACAGGGGCGCCTCGAGCAGTACTTC	CASRSVRGQGRLEQYF	TRBV11-2	TRBJ2-7	NA	TRBD1
TGTGCCAGTAACAGTTACATCAACTATGGCTACACCTTC	CASNSYINYGYTF	TRBV19	TRBJ1-2	NA	NA